The T cell receptor beta chain under discussion was sequenced for a study of cytotoxic CD8 clonotypes in ibrutinib-treated CLL. Points from the study as a whole: Baseline clonality was higher than in age-matched healthy donors and moved in step with circulating CD8+ T-cell counts.

To note about this clone: Its antigen remains unknown.

Using immunoSEQ multiplex PCR, the repertoire was profiled, and TCRdb retains in-frame clones only, with some absent. In the table there are roughly 15,000 clones, less than 80% of which are singletons. This clonotype was obtained from a human donor with chronic lymphocytic leukemia. Sequences were derived from PBMCs, sampled before ibrutinib treatment.

CDR3 coding DNA: TGTGCCAGCAGCCAGGAACAGGGTACTGGCTACACCTTC. Its protein product is CASSQEQGTGYTF. The V gene is TRBV4-2, the J gene TRBJ1-2, with TRBD1 as a possible D gene (6 bases). From germline, CDR1 is LGHNA and CDR2 YNFKEQ. Trimming took off 3 bases at V and 7 bases at J, with 12 bases between the two ends. The CDR3 has 13 amino acids.